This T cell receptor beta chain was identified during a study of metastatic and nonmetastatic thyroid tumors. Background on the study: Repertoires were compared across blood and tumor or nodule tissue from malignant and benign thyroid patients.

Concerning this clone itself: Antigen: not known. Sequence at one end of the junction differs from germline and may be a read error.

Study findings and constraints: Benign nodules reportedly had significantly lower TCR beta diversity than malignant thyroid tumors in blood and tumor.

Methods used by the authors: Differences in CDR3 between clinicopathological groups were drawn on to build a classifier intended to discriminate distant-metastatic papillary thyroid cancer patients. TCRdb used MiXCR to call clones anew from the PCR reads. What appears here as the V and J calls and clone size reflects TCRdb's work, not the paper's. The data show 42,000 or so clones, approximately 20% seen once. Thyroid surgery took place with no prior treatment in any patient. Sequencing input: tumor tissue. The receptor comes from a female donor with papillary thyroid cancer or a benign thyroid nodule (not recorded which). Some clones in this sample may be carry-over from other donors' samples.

The DNA for the CDR3 is TGTGCCAGCAGCTCGGACAGGGACAATGAGCATTTCTTC. As protein: CASSSDRDNEHFF. The chain carries TRBV7-9 and TRBJ2-1; 8 bases line up with TRBD1. The V gene's germline CDR1 is SEHNR and CDR2 FQNEAQ (reference sequence). The CDR3 runs to 13 residues.